The 32 T cell receptor beta chains given below trace back to one sample, sequenced in a study of CD4 T cells in relation to SARS-CoV-2 and coronaviruses. Sequencing used immunoSEQ multiplex PCR; TCRdb keeps in-frame clones, though not all of them. The sample consists of about 19,000 clones, approximately 77% of them appearing once. The unexposed donors gave CD4+ T cells in 2011-2018, prior to COVID-19. After about 10 days of culture, CD4+ T cells were isolated. These TCRs are of unknown antigen specificity. The specimen was CD4+ T cells from PBMCs, cultured in vitro. Every receptor here comes from a human donor in good health.

The genes are TRBV2 and TRBJ1-2, with 8 bases lining up with TRBD1. V shed 3 bases, J shed 2 bases, and the junction held 11 bases outside the gene matches. CDR3 size: 17 residues. In germline, CDR1 is SNHLY, CDR2 FYNNEI. CDR3 region: CASSDLRQGARNYGYTF. The CDR3 region has the DNA TGTGCCAGCAGTGATCTAAGGCAGGGGGCGAGGAACTATGGCTACACCTTC.

This chain links TRBV12-3 or TRBV12-4 with TRBJ2-5, with D uncertain. Trimming took 3 bases from V and 4 from J, leaving 3 bases between them. The CDR3 is 11 amino acids. The CDR3, as DNA: TGTGCCAGCAGTTTGGGAGAGACCCAGTACTTC. Translation gives CASSLGETQYF.

This chain joins TRBV15 and TRBJ2-7, with D possibly matching TRBD1 (5 bases). CDR1 LNHNV and CDR2 YYDKDF come from the germline V gene (reference sequence). Trimming removed 4 bases at V and 0 bases at J, with 10 bases between. This CDR3 comprises 14 residues. In DNA, the CDR3 is TGTGCCACCAGCAAAGGGGAACTCTCCTACGAGCAGTACTTC. Its translation: CATSKGELSYEQYF.

This clone was seen a single time. The chain couples TRBV19 to TRBJ2-3, with D maybe TRBD2 (5 bases). Per germline, CDR1 LNHDA and CDR2 SQIVND (reference sequence). There are 16 residues in the CDR3. Trimming cost V 2 bases and J 1 base, with 13 bases left between them. The CDR3 DNA reads as TGTGCCAGTAGTATAAGTGGGAGAGTCGGCACAGATACGCAGTATTTT. Its protein product is CASSISGRVGTDTQYF.

The chain recombines TRBV11-2 with TRBJ2-5; no reliable D call. The CDR3 is made up of 12 amino acids. Trimming stripped 8 bases from V and 7 bases from J, with 14 bases between. CDR1 is SGHAT, CDR2 FQNNGV, per germline. The CDR3 loop reads CASQATPRTQYF. DNA of the CDR3: TGTGCCAGCCAGGCCACCCCGAGGACCCAGTACTTC.

This clone is a singleton in its sample. The CDR3 DNA is TGTGCCAGCTCACCAATAGGTGCGGGACAGACCACAGATACGCAGTATTTT. Encoded protein: CASSPIGAGQTTDTQYF. This chain links TRBV18 with TRBJ2-3; TRBD1 might be the D (7 bases). This CDR3 has 17 residues. Germline V gene data show CDR1 as KGHSH and CDR2 as LQKENI. Trimming took 2 bases from V and 2 from J, leaving 17 bases between them.

This clone is judged hyperexpanded. V usage is TRBV25-1 and J usage is TRBJ2-6; D might be TRBD1 (5 bases). Germline V gene data show CDR1 as MGHDK and CDR2 as SYGVNS. The V end lost 5 bases, the J end lost 2 bases, and 10 bases lay between the germline ends. The CDR3 runs to 15 residues. The CDR3 nucleotides read TGTGCCAGCAGTACAAGCAGGGCTGGGGCCAACGTCCTGACTTTC. Translated: CASSTSRAGANVLTF.

The chain links TRBV30 to TRBJ2-1, with 9 bases lining up with TRBD1. The CDR3 is 14 amino acids. The J segment lost 10 bases and the V segment lost 5 bases, leaving 12 bases of the junction unmatched. Germline V gene sequence: CDR1 GTSNPN, CDR2 SVGIG (reference sequence). This CDR3 reads CAWSTGRGTGEQFF. The CDR3 DNA sequence: TGTGCCTGGTCCACTGGGCGGGGGACAGGGGAGCAGTTCTTC.

The chain couples TRBV5-1 to TRBJ1-6; perhaps TRBD1 as D (5 bases). The V end lost 4 bases, the J end lost 9 bases, and 23 bases lay between the germline ends. CDR3 length: 17 residues. Germline CDR1 SGHRS, CDR2 YFSETQ. CDR3: CASSPGLRRGVGSPLHF. CDR3 sequence (DNA): TGCGCCAGCAGCCCGGGACTTCGGAGGGGAGTTGGTTCACCCCTCCACTTT.

This clone was observed a handful of times. This rearrangement joins TRBV7-9 to TRBJ2-1; 9 nucleotides line up with TRBD2. The CDR3 is made up of 15 amino acids. Per the germline V gene, CDR1 is SEHNR and CDR2 is FQNEAQ (reference sequence). V shed 5 bases and J 3 bases; nucleotides not matched to a gene: 5. The DNA of the CDR3 is TGTGCCAGCAGCGAGCTAGCGGGAAGCTACAATGAGCAGTTCTTC. It specifies CASSELAGSYNEQFF.

V and J are TRBV29-1 and TRBJ2-5; D may be TRBD2 (5 bases). CDR3 size: 12 residues. Between the trimmed V and J ends, which lost 7 bases and 7 bases, there was a span of 16 bases. Looked up from germline, CDR1 is SQVTM and CDR2 is ANQGSEA. CDR3 sequence reads: CSAGGNKGTQYF. The CDR3 DNA is TGCAGCGCCGGAGGAAATAAGGGGACCCAGTACTTC.

This chain uses TRBV20-1 with TRBJ2-7, with D hard to call. The CDR3 is 12 residues long. V lost 3 bases to trimming and J lost 3 bases, with 9 bases between them. Germline lookup yields CDR1 DFQATT and CDR2 SNEGSKA (reference sequence). CDR3 in DNA: TGCAGTGCTAGTCACAGAGACTACGAGCAGTACTTC. It specifies CSASHRDYEQYF.

Here the CDR3 reads CASSLVRQANTGELFF. The CDR3 coding sequence is TGTGCCAGCAGCCTTGTTCGTCAGGCCAACACCGGGGAGCTGTTTTTT. V usage is TRBV7-7 and J usage is TRBJ2-2; D is undetermined. Trimming pared 5 bases from V and 2 bases from J, leaving 15 bases between. The germline CDR1 and CDR2 sequences are SSHAT and FNYEAQ (reference sequence). The CDR3 is 16 residues long. Full variable domain (rest looked up from reference TRBV7-7 and TRBJ2-2): GAGVSQSPRYKVTKRGQDVTLRCDPISSHATLYWYQQALGQGPEFLTYFNYEAQPDKSGLPSDRFSAERPEGSISTLTIQRTEQRDSAMYRCASSLVRQANTGELFFGEGSRLTVL.

This rearrangement joins TRBV12-3 or TRBV12-4 to TRBJ1-5; D uncertain. V was cut by 6 bases and J by 6 bases, with 9 bases left in between. This CDR3 has 12 residues. The CDR3, as DNA: TGTGCCAGCAGCGGATTGGGTCAGCCCCAGCATTTT. As protein: CASSGLGQPQHF.

The J gene is TRBJ1-5, the V gene TRBV6-6; D may be TRBD1 (6 bases). Trimming took 4 bases from V and 3 from J, leaving 16 bases between them. From germline, CDR1 is MNHNY and CDR2 SVGAGI (reference sequence). This CDR3 comprises 16 residues. The CDR3 DNA reads TGTGCCAGCAGTTCATTCGGACAGCTGGTCAATCAGCCCCAGCATTTT. Translating it yields CASSSFGQLVNQPQHF.

The chain employs TRBV19 and TRBJ2-5; no reliable D call. The CDR3 covers 14 residues. With 10 bases removed from V and 0 bases from J, the gap between germline ends came to 15 bases. From germline, CDR1 is LNHDA and CDR2 SQIVND (reference sequence). The CDR3 loop reads CATRPTADQETQYF. The CDR3 DNA reads TGTGCCACCCGCCCGACGGCGGACCAAGAGACCCAGTACTTC.

Only one count was recorded for this clone. The chain links TRBV10-3 to TRBJ2-3, with 10 bases matching TRBD1. V shed 3 bases, J shed 0 bases, and the junction held 6 bases outside the gene matches. From germline, CDR1 is ENHRY and CDR2 SYGVKD. This CDR3 has 17 residues. DNA for the CDR3: TGTGCCATCAGTGACCCGACAGGGGGCCTCAGCACAGATACGCAGTATTTT. The encoded protein is CAISDPTGGLSTDTQYF.

The CDR3 DNA reads as TGTGCCAGCAGATACAACGAAGCTTTCTTT. This gives the protein CASRYNEAFF. J is TRBJ1-1 and V is TRBV6-5; no clear D. The germline V gene encodes CDR1 MNHEY and CDR2 SVGAGI. The CDR3 loop spans 10 amino acids. Trimming took 6 bases from V and 8 from J, leaving 7 bases between them.

The CDR3 nucleotides are TGTGCCACCAGACTAGCGGGAGTGAGTACAGATACGCAGTATTTT. It codes for CATRLAGVSTDTQYF. The rearrangement links TRBV2 to TRBJ2-3, with 12 bases that match TRBD2. Germline values: CDR1 SNHLY, CDR2 FYNNEI. The CDR3 sequence is 15 residues long. V lost 10 bases to trimming and J lost 3 bases; unmatched junction nucleotides: 8.

In its sample, this clone was seen a few times. The chain joins TRBV10-1 to TRBJ2-7; D unresolved. CDR1 and CDR2 (germline): WNHNN, SYGVQD (reference sequence). The V and J ends lost 1 base and 2 bases respectively, with 12 bases between them. The CDR3 is made up of 15 amino acids. The CDR3 here is CASSELVGLTYEQYF. The CDR3 bases are TGCGCCAGCAGTGAGTTGGTGGGGTTAACCTACGAGCAGTACTTC.

This chain connects TRBV6-5 to TRBJ2-2; maybe TRBD2 (5 bases). From germline, CDR1 is MNHEY and CDR2 SVGAGI. V shed 2 bases and J shed 6 bases, with 10 bases lying between them. The CDR3 covers 14 residues. DNA of the CDR3: TGTGCCAGCAGTTACCGGGGTGGGGCCGGGGAGCTGTTTTTT. Translated: CASSYRGGAGELFF.

V usage is TRBV7-2 and J usage is TRBJ2-3; a weak D match, TRBD2 (5 bases). The ends were cut back, 5 bases at V and 4 bases at J, with 10 bases in the middle. The CDR3 contains 13 residues. From germline, CDR1 is SGHTA and CDR2 FQGNSA. The CDR3 DNA reads TGTGCCAGCAGCCCAAGGACTGCAGATACGCAGTATTTT. Amino acid sequence: CASSPRTADTQYF.

This chain connects TRBV9 to TRBJ2-1; maybe TRBD2 (6 bases). Trimming shortened V by 0 bases and J by 3 bases, and 10 bases separated the two germline ends. This CDR3 is 15 amino acids long. Germline values: CDR1 SGDLS, CDR2 YYNGEE. In DNA, the CDR3 is TGTGCCAGCAGCGTAGGGAGGGGCTTCTACAATGAGCAGTTCTTC. Translated: CASSVGRGFYNEQFF.

This clone was detected a few times. The chain carries TRBV10-1 and TRBJ2-7, with D uncertain. Germline V gives CDR1 WNHNN, CDR2 SYGVQD (reference sequence). The V gene lost 5 bases and the J gene lost 7 bases, with 12 bases spanning the gap. This CDR3 is built from 12 residues. In DNA form, the CDR3 reads TGCGCCAGCAGTCCCGGCTTCGCGGAGCAGTACTTC. Encoded protein: CASSPGFAEQYF.

V is TRBV5-1 and J is TRBJ2-3; 8 bases map to TRBD1. This CDR3 contains 16 residues. The junction had 15 bases not matched to a gene; V was cut back by 4 bases and J by 8 bases. CDR1 and CDR2 from the germline V gene are SGHRS and YFSETQ. The CDR3 DNA reads as TGCGCCAGCAGCATGGCCTCGACAGGGGAGAAGGGTACGCAGTATTTT. This codes for CASSMASTGEKGTQYF.

This clone was counted only a few times. This chain joins TRBV6-5 and TRBJ1-5; 12 bases are shared with TRBD1. Losses at the gene ends were 6 bases for V and 8 bases for J; bases not matched to a gene: 5. The CDR3 covers 14 residues. Germline CDR1 reads MNHEY; CDR2 reads SVGAGI. Written as DNA, the CDR3 is TGTGCCAGCAGGGGACAGGGGGCACTGGAGCCCCAGCATTTT. This translates into CASRGQGALEPQHF.

The V gene is TRBV10-1, the J gene TRBJ2-1; TRBD2 agrees at 12 bases. Germline lookup yields CDR1 WNHNN and CDR2 SYGVQD (reference sequence). The CDR3 has 15 residues. V shed 6 bases, J shed 7 bases, and the junction held 7 bases outside the gene matches. The CDR3 coding sequence is TGCGCCAGCAGCCCACGGACTAGCGGGAAGAATGAGCAGTTCTTC. This translates into CASSPRTSGKNEQFF.

The rearrangement uses TRBV14 and TRBJ2-7, with a weak D call TRBD1 (6 bases). The CDR3 has 16 amino acids. V lost 4 bases and J lost 1, with 17 bases in between. Germline CDR1 reads SGHDN; CDR2 reads FVKESK. CDR3 amino acids: CASSPPTQGPSYEQYF. CDR3 in DNA: TGTGCCAGCAGCCCACCTACACAGGGCCCTTCCTACGAGCAGTACTTC.

This clone was counted once. The rearrangement links TRBV5-4 to TRBJ1-4, with D uncertain. Trimming stripped 0 bases from V and 5 bases from J, with 11 bases between. The germline V gene has CDR1 SGHNT and CDR2 YYREEE (reference sequence). CDR3 length: 15 residues. The CDR3 DNA reads TGTGCCAGCAGCTTGGGCCGCCTCAAAAATGAAAAACTGTTTTTT. This gives the protein CASSLGRLKNEKLFF.

This chain joins TRBV5-1 and TRBJ2-2; D is unresolved. The CDR3 extends over 14 amino acids. Looked up from germline, CDR1 is SGHRS and CDR2 is YFSETQ. The germline V and J ends were trimmed by 0 bases and 8 bases, with 11 bases remaining between them. CDR3 loop: CASSLATFGGELFF. As DNA, the CDR3 is TGCGCCAGCAGCTTGGCGACTTTCGGGGGGGAGCTGTTTTTT.

This chain joins TRBV5-1 and TRBJ1-2; D unclear. The CDR3 contains 13 residues. Trimming took 2 bases from V and 6 from J, leaving 11 bases between them. Germline loops: CDR1 SGHRS, CDR2 YFSETQ. DNA for the CDR3: TGCGCCAGCAGCTTTATGAGTGGGAATGGCTACACCTTC. Residues: CASSFMSGNGYTF.

The chain carries TRBV6-5 and TRBJ1-2, with D maybe TRBD1 (6 bases). Trimming took off 2 bases at V and 2 bases at J, with 9 bases between the two ends. The length of the CDR3 is 14 residues. CDR1 and CDR2 from the germline V gene are MNHEY and SVGAGI. As DNA, the CDR3 is TGTGCCAGCAGTTACCGAGACAGGAACTATGGCTACACCTTC. Encoded protein: CASSYRDRNYGYTF.